This record looks at one TCR beta chain sequence and its context. Profiled with immunoSEQ multiplex PCR; TCRdb holds only in-frame clones, not every one. The repertoire holds about 200,000 clones, with more than 75% as singletons. The study drew participants aged roughly 18 to 89 years from about two dozen US areas. Cohorts were assigned according to the clinical history that participants reported. There are 15 residues in the CDR3. Germline CDR1 is SGHNT and CDR2 is YYREEE (reference sequence). The ends lost 0 bases at V and 7 bases at J; junction bases unmatched: 10. The sample belongs to a study of blood T cell repertoires in COVID-19.

The sequence was obtained from a woman aged 40 to 49 with acute COVID-19. This chain links TRBV5-4 with TRBJ2-7; 7 bases are shared with TRBD1. The specimen sequenced was PBMCs or T cells enriched from blood (not recorded which). The CDR3 DNA reads TGTGCCAGCAGCTTGGGCTTTGACAGGGCCCGAGAGCAGTACTTC. The encoded protein is CASSLGFDRAREQYF. The full variable domain, with the rest looked up from reference TRBV5-4 and TRBJ2-7, is ETGVTQSPTHLIKTRGQQVTLRCSSQSGHNTVSWYQQALGQGPQFIFQYYREEENGRGNFPPRFSGLQFPNYSSELNVNALELDDSALYLCASSLGFDRAREQYFGPGTRLTVT.